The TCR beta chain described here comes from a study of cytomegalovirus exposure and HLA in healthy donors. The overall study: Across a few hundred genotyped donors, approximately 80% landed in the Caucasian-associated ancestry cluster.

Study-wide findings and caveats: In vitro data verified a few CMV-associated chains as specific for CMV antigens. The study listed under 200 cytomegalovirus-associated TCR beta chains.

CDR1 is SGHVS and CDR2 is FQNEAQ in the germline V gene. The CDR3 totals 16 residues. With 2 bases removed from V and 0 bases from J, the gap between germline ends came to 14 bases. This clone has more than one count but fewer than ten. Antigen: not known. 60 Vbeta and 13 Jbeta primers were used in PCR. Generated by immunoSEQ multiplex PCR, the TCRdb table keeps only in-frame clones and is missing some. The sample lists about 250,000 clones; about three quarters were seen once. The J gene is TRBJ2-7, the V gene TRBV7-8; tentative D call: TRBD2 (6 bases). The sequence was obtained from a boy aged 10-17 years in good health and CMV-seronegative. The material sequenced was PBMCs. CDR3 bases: TGTGCCAGCAGCTTACGATCCCTCGGGGGCTCCTACGAGCAGTACTTC. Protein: CASSLRSLGGSYEQYF.